This T cell receptor (beta chain) was retrieved from a study of CXCR3-negative and CXCR3-positive naive CD8 T cells. Study observations and caveats: Comparison of naive cells showed more hydrophobic TRB CDR3s in CXCR3-positive than in CXCR3-negative naive cells.

The CDR3 totals 14 residues. Germline V gene lookup returns CDR1 SEHNR and CDR2 FQNEAQ (reference sequence). Remarks on this clonotype: Antigen unknown.

Preparation of TRB cDNA libraries relied on 5' RACE carrying UMI labels. For each CDR3 protein, TCRdb gives one entry from its re-call of the 5' RACE reads, without DNA. This listing includes more than 5,000 distinct CDR3 sequences. Sequencing was done on a sample of naive CXCR3+ CD8+ T cells from blood. Subset of the sample: CD45RO-CCR7+CD27+CD95- naive CD8+ T cells expressing CXCR3 (TNR3+). The sequence was collected from a human donor in good health. Some clones in this sample may be carry-over from other donors' samples. The rearrangement uses TRBV7-9 and TRBJ2-7; TCRdb outputs TRBD1, but without DNA this stays unchecked. The CDR3: CASSSPTGKETQYF.